This is a list of T cell receptor beta chains from one sample in a study of T cell repertoires in cytomegalovirus infection. TCRdb called the reads again in MiXCR, with one record for every CDR3 protein. This sample has approximately 300,000 distinct CDR3 sequences, with 20% to 25% found just once. What these receptors recognize is not known. Sequences were derived from cultured PBMCs, sampled from culture after CMV antigen stimulation. All receptors come from a human donor in good health (CMV status not recorded). Some clones in this sample may be carry-over from other donors' samples. Both conserved end residues are part of each CDR3. The D gene is left open where the match is weak. Expanded clones are given a class, and other clones once, few, many or no size at all.

few	TRBJ1-5	.	TRBV6-1	13	TGTGCCAGCAGTTATAGGGAATATCAGCCCCAGCATTTT	CASSYREYQPQHF
.	TRBJ2-1	TRBD2	TRBV7-2	14	TGTGCCAGCAGCTTACTAACTAGCGGGAGGGGGGTGTTCTTC	CASSLLTSGRGVFF
.	TRBJ2-4	TRBD1	TRBV4-1	17	TGCGCCAGCAGCCAAGTATGGACAGGACGGGCCAAAAACATTCAGTACTTC	CASSQVWTGRAKNIQYF
.	TRBJ1-2	.	TRBV7-4	16	TGTGCCAGCAGCTCCGCTCCGACAGAACCTCACTATGGCTACACCTTC	CASSSAPTEPHYGYTF
.	TRBJ2-1	TRBD2	TRBV29-1	16	TGCAGCGTTGACGGTAGCGGGAGGGGGAACTACAATGAGCAGTTCTTC	CSVDGSGRGNYNEQFF
few	TRBJ1-2	.	TRBV5-5	14	TGTGCCAGCAGCTTGTTAACAGAAAACTATGGCTACACCTTC	CASSLLTENYGYTF
few	TRBJ2-3	TRBD2	TRBV2	15	TGTGCCAGCAGGCGGGGACTAGTGGTCACAGATACGCAGTATTTT	CASRRGLVVTDTQYF
.	TRBJ1-3	.	TRBV18	15	TGTGCCAGCTCACCACGACGCAGGGATGGAAACACCATATATTTT	CASSPRRRDGNTIYF
.	TRBJ2-3	TRBD2	TRBV7-4	14	TGTGCCGGCCGCCTAGCGGGAGAAACAGATACGCAGTATTTT	CAGRLAGETDTQYF
.	TRBJ2-1	.	TRBV5-1	15	TGCGCCAGCAGCATAAGGCTCAGCTCCTACAATGAGCAGTTCTTC	CASSIRLSSYNEQFF
.	TRBJ1-1	.	TRBV12-3/TRBV12-4	14	TGTGCCAGCAGCTACCTTATCGGGGGCACTGAAGCTTTCTTT	CASSYLIGGTEAFF
.	TRBJ2-1	.	TRBV6-6	11	TGTGCCAGCAGTACCAGCAATGAGCAGTTCTTC	CASSTSNEQFF
once	TRBJ2-5	.	TRBV7-3	17	TGTGCCAGCAGCTTAAAATGGCGAGACAGAGTAAAAGAGACCCAGTACTTC	CASSLKWRDRVKETQYF
few	TRBJ1-5	.	TRBV6-2/TRBV6-3	14	TGTGCCAGCAGTAGGGACACAGTTTCTCAGCCCCAGCATTTT	CASSRDTVSQPQHF
.	TRBJ2-7	TRBD2	TRBV7-3	14	TGTGCCAGCAGCCCTACCGGGACTACCTACGAGCAGTACTTC	CASSPTGTTYEQYF
few	TRBJ2-5	.	TRBV7-6	14	TGTGCCAGCAGCTTAAGGGACGGGAGAGAGACCCAGTACTTC	CASSLRDGRETQYF
.	TRBJ1-2	TRBD1	TRBV4-2	16	TGTGCCAGCAGCCAAGATTTCTCAGGGGGGGACTATGGCTACACCTTC	CASSQDFSGGDYGYTF
.	TRBJ1-1	.	TRBV18	15	TGTGCCAGCTCGCGGGGGGACATGGCGAACACTGAAGCTTTCTTT	CASSRGDMANTEAFF
few	TRBJ2-1	TRBD2	TRBV5-4	20	TGTGCCAGCAGCTTTCTCGCACTAGCGGGAGGGCATCGTAGTCTTAATGAGCAGTTCTTC	CASSFLALAGGHRSLNEQFF
many	TRBJ1-6	TRBD1	TRBV19	14	TGTGCCAGTAGTATGGGACAGGGGAATTCACCCCTCCACTTT	CASSMGQGNSPLHF
few	TRBJ2-1	.	TRBV20-1	12	TGCAGTGCCTCCGGGACTCAAAATGAGCAGTTCTTC	CSASGTQNEQFF
.	TRBJ2-3	TRBD2	TRBV12-3/TRBV12-4	15	TGTGCCAGCCGGTGGCTAGCGGGAGTTACAGATACGCAGTATTTT	CASRWLAGVTDTQYF
.	TRBJ2-7	TRBD2	TRBV28	13	TGTGCCAGCAGTCCCCGCGGTAGCGGGGAGCAGTACTTC	CASSPRGSGEQYF
.	TRBJ1-1	.	TRBV27	17	TGTGCCCGCTTTAAACGAAATGTGGGGCACCCGAACACTGAAGCTTTCTTT	CARFKRNVGHPNTEAFF
many	TRBJ2-3	TRBD2	TRBV6-1	16	TGTGCCAGCAGCACTACTCCGGGGGGAGGCACAGATACGCAGTATTTT	CASSTTPGGGTDTQYF
few	TRBJ1-3	.	TRBV19	15	TGTGCCAGTAGTACCCGGGCTGCTTCTGGAAACACCATATATTTT	CASSTRAASGNTIYF
few	TRBJ2-3	.	TRBV7-2	15	TGTGCCAGCAGCTTACCGGAGCAGTACACAGATACGCAGTATTTT	CASSLPEQYTDTQYF
many	TRBJ1-6	.	TRBV7-8	14	TGTGCCAGCAGCTTAGAGGGGGTTCGGGCACCCCTCCACTTT	CASSLEGVRAPLHF
.	TRBJ2-2	TRBD2	TRBV12-3/TRBV12-4	18	TGTGCCAGCAGTTTGAGGACTAGCGGGAGTTTTGACACCGGGGAGCTGTTTTTT	CASSLRTSGSFDTGELFF
few	TRBJ2-7	.	TRBV5-1	15	TGCGCCAGCAGATACGCAACAGGACAGACCTACGAGCAGTACTTC	CASRYATGQTYEQYF
.	TRBJ1-5	.	TRBV10-3	14	TGTGCCGAACTGCGCAGGGAAGGCAATCAGCCCCAGCATTTT	CAELRREGNQPQHF
once	TRBJ2-2	.	TRBV7-2	16	TGTGCCAGCAGCTTAAAGAGGGCACCAAACACCGGGGAGCTGTTTTTT	CASSLKRAPNTGELFF
few	TRBJ2-3	.	TRBV20-1	16	TGCAGTGCTAGAGATGGGGTCAAGGCGAGCACAGATACGCAGTATTTT	CSARDGVKASTDTQYF
.	TRBJ1-1	.	TRBV12-3/TRBV12-4	14	TGTGCCAGCAGTAATAGACGGTTGAACACTGAAGCTTTCTTT	CASSNRRLNTEAFF
.	TRBJ2-1	TRBD2	TRBV12-3/TRBV12-4	17	TGTGCCAGCAGTTTGGTGCCGGGACTAGCGGAACCCAATGAGCAGTTCTTC	CASSLVPGLAEPNEQFF
.	TRBJ2-1	TRBD2	TRBV11-2	15	TGTGCCAGCAGCTTAAGGGCGGGAGGCCCCAATGAGCAGTTCTTC	CASSLRAGGPNEQFF
many	TRBJ2-2	.	TRBV7-2	14	TGTGCCAGCAGCGACAACCAGAACACCGGGGAGCTGTTTTTT	CASSDNQNTGELFF